Shown below are 8 T cell receptor beta chains from a single sample sequenced in a study of Graves' ophthalmopathy and Graves' hyperthyroidism (dated by TCRdb to 2016 to 2019). This sample was sequenced with an Illumina HiSeq 2000. For repertoire sequencing, TCR beta CDR3 regions were amplified from RNA transcripts. A first-round RT-PCR used HTBI primers with the Qiagen OneStep RT-PCR kit, followed by a second-round multiplex PCR, size selection and purification. The public reads were quality trimmed at Q25 with fastp and then assembled into clones with MiXCR by TCRdb, keeping productive beta chains. Each CDR3 protein appears once, grouped with its most common genes and DNA. The sample yields about 620,000 distinct CDR3 sequences; over 20% were counted once. The leading ten clones occupy approximately 6.9% of the sample. Material: peripheral blood. Receptor source: a woman aged 18-30 years with stable Graves' hyperthyroidism. Some clones in this sample may be carry-over from other donors' samples. Donor details come from another sample of the same person, matched by shared clones.

The J gene is TRBJ1-2, the V gene TRBV12-3 or TRBV12-4; possibly TRBD1 for D (5 bases). CDR3 length: 15 amino acids. V shed 0 bases and J shed 7 bases, with 15 bases lying between them. The CDR3 sequence: CASSLAVGRGFGYTF. CDR3 DNA: TGTGCCAGCAGTTTAGCGGTAGGCCGGGGCTTTGGCTACACCTTC.

This clonotype appeared a few times. V and J are TRBV29-1 and TRBJ2-7; D is perhaps TRBD1 (6 bases). The V end was cut by 7 bases, the J end by 0 bases, with 13 bases between. The CDR3 is 13 residues long. Germline V CDR1 and CDR2: SQVTM, ANQGSEA. CDR3 sequence reads: CSASQGDSYEQYF. The DNA of the CDR3 is TGCAGCGCCTCACAGGGAGACTCCTACGAGCAGTACTTC.

The chain carries TRBV28 and TRBJ1-1; 8 bases match TRBD1. Trimming took 6 bases from V and 4 from J; bases not matched to a gene: 13. Germline V gene data show CDR1 as MDHEN and CDR2 as SYDVKM. The CDR3 sequence is 16 residues long. The CDR3 region is CASSSTGAGGSTEAFF. For the CDR3, the DNA is TGTGCCAGCAGCTCTACCGGGGCAGGGGGCTCCACTGAAGCTTTCTTT.

In its sample, this clonotype was seen many times. This chain joins TRBV6-1 and TRBJ2-7, with 9 bases fitting TRBD1. J lost 4 bases, V lost 5 bases, and 12 bases had no gene match. The CDR3 is 16 amino acids. Germline V gene lookup returns CDR1 MNHNS and CDR2 SASEGT. CDR3 coding DNA: TGTGCCAGCAGTCCACGTCTACAGGGGGCATCGTACGAGCAGTACTTC. Its translation is CASSPRLQGASYEQYF.

Here the CDR3 reads CATSEGGNEQFF. The CDR3 DNA reads TGTGCCACCAGTGAAGGGGGGAATGAGCAGTTCTTC. V usage is TRBV24-1 and J usage is TRBJ2-1; D tentatively reads TRBD1 or TRBD2 (6 bases each). The germline V gene encodes CDR1 KGHDR and CDR2 SFDVKD. V was shortened by 4 bases and J by 7 bases, with 7 bases between the two germline ends. This CDR3 has 12 amino acids.

Concerning this clonotype: Because it lacks the conserved phenylalanine or tryptophan at the end, this CDR3 is likely a read error. The chain recombines TRBV6-2 or TRBV6-3 with TRBJ2-7; D is ambiguous. Per the germline V gene, CDR1 is MNHEY and CDR2 is SVGEGT. The CDR3 covers 14 residues. Trimming pared 6 bases from V and 5 bases from J, leaving 17 bases between. The CDR3 sequence: CASRTGPLRDEQYL. In DNA form, the CDR3 reads TGTGCCAGCAGAACCGGGCCCCTCAGAGACGAGCAGTACCTC.

This clonotype has a count of ten or more. The chain couples TRBV20-1 to TRBJ1-2, with D possibly matching TRBD1 (6 bases). The CDR3 consists of 12 residues. V gave up 5 bases and J gave up 6 bases, with 13 bases separating them. In germline, CDR1 is DFQATT, CDR2 SNEGSKA (reference sequence). CDR3 amino acids: CSAGDRTNGYTF. The CDR3 region has the DNA TGCAGTGCTGGCGACAGGACGAATGGCTACACCTTC.

This clonotype was found many times. The gene calls are TRBV5-1 and TRBJ1-6; the D is unclear. CDR3 length: 15 residues. Trimming took 0 bases from V and 5 from J, leaving 9 bases between them. Germline V gene lookup returns CDR1 SGHRS and CDR2 YFSETQ. The CDR3 nucleotides are TGCGCCAGCAGCTTGGGGGGTCGGCATAATTCACCCCTCCACTTT. Translated, it gives CASSLGGRHNSPLHF.